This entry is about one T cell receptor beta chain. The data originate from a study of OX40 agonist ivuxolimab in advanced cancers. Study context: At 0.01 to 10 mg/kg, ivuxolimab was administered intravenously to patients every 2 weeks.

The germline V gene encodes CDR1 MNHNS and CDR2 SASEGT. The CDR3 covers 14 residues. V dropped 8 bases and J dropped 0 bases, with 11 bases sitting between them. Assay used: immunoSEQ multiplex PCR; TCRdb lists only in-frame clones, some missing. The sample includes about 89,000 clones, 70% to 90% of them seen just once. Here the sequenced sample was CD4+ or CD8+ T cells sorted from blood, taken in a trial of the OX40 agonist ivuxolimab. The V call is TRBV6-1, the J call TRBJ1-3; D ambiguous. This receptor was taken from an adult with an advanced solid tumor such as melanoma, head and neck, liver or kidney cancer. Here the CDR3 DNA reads TGTGCCAGCGATGGCGGACTCTCTGGAAACACCATATATTTT. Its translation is CASDGGLSGNTIYF.